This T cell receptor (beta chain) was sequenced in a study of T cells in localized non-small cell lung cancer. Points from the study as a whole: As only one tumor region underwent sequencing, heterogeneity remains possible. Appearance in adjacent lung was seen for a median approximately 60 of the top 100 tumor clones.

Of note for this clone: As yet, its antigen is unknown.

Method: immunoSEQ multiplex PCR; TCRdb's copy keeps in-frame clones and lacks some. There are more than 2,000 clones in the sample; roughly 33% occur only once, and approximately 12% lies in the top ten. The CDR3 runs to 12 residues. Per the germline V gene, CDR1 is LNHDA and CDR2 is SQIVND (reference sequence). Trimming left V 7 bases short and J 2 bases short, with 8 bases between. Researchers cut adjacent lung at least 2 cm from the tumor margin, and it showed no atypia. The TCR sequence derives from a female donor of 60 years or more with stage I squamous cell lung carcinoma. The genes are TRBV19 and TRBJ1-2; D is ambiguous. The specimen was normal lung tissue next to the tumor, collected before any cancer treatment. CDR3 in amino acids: CASTRSNYGYTF. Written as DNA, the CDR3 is TGTGCCAGTACCCGATCCAACTATGGCTACACCTTC. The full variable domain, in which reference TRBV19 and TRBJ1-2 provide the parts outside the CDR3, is DGGITQSPKYLFRKEGQNVTLSCEQNLNHDAMYWYRQDPGQGLRLIYYSQIVNDFQKGDIAEGYSVSREKKESFPLTVTSAQKNPTAFYLCASTRSNYGYTFGSGTRLTVV.